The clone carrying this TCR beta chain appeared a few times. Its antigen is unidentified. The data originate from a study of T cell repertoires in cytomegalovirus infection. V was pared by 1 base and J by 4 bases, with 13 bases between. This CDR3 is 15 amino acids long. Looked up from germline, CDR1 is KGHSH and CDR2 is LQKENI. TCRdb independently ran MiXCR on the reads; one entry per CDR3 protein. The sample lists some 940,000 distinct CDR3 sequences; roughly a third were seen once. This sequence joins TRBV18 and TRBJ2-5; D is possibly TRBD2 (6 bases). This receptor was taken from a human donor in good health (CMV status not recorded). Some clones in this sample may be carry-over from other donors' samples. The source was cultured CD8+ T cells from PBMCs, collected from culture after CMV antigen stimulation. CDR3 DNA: TGTGCCAGCTCACCACGGGGCGGGGACGGAGAGACCCAGTACTTC. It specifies CASSPRGGDGETQYF.